The rows below give T cell receptor beta chains drawn from one sample of a study of Tregs in tolerant kidney transplant recipients. Their antigens are not known. Using immunoSEQ multiplex PCR, the repertoire was profiled, and TCRdb retains in-frame clones only, with some absent. Of around 21,000 clones detected, about three fifths appear once; the ten largest clones hold about 3.5%. What was sequenced was Tregs from blood cultured with allogeneic cells. These receptor sequences come from a human donor in good health. The CDR3 runs from the conserved cysteine through the conserved F or W. D genes are given only for firm matches. Clone size is given for some rows only: seen once, a few or many times, or a class if the clone is expanded.

v_gene	j_gene	d_gene	abundance	CDR3nt	CDR3aa
TRBV7-9	TRBJ1-3	NA	NA	TGTGCCAGCACCCTTGGGACTCTAGGAAACACCATATATTTT	CASTLGTLGNTIYF
TRBV21-1	TRBJ2-3	NA	NA	TGTGCCAGCAGCAAAGCTCCTTCAATGGGACGCCGACCAGATACGCAGTATTTT	CASSKAPSMGRRPDTQYF
TRBV11-2	TRBJ1-2	NA	medium-sized	TGTGCCAGCAGCTTTAGCAGGGGATCTAACTATGGCTACACCTTC	CASSFSRGSNYGYTF
TRBV11-2	TRBJ2-3	NA	NA	TGTGCCAGCAGCTTAGATCAATGGGATACGCAGTATTTT	CASSLDQWDTQYF
TRBV10-3	TRBJ2-1	NA	few	TGTGCCATCAGTGAAGGAAATGAGCAGTTCTTC	CAISEGNEQFF
TRBV19	TRBJ2-2	NA	NA	TGTGCCAGTAGTCTTACGAGGGGGGCGAACACCGGGGAGCTGTTTTTT	CASSLTRGANTGELFF
TRBV14	TRBJ1-1	NA	NA	TGTGCCAGCAGCCAAGTTCGTGGGAACACTGAAGCTTTCTTT	CASSQVRGNTEAFF
TRBV7-9	TRBJ1-3	TRBD1	once	TGTGCCAGCAGCTTAGCAGGGGGCGCGGGAAACACCATATATTTT	CASSLAGGAGNTIYF
TRBV5-4	TRBJ2-1	NA	once	TGTGCCAGCAGCCCGACGGGCGTGCCCAATGAGCAGTTCTTC	CASSPTGVPNEQFF
TRBV30	TRBJ1-1	NA	few	TGTGCCCCGGACCAGGAAAGCACTGAAGCTTTCTTT	CAPDQESTEAFF
TRBV5-1	TRBJ2-1	NA	NA	TGCGCCAGCAGCTTGGTCTACAATGAGCAGTTCTTC	CASSLVYNEQFF
TRBV5-6	TRBJ2-1	NA	NA	TGTGCCAGCAGCTTTTACAATGAGCAGTTCTTC	CASSFYNEQFF
TRBV11-2	TRBJ1-4	NA	medium-sized	TGTGCCAGCAGCGCAACCGGGACACCTAATGAAAAACTGTTTTTT	CASSATGTPNEKLFF
TRBV21-1	TRBJ2-5	NA	few	TGTGCCAGCCCCCCGCAACTTCATCGGCAAGAGACCCAGTACTTC	CASPPQLHRQETQYF
TRBV5-4	TRBJ1-1	TRBD1	NA	TGTGCCAGCAGCCGGGACAGTTCAAGGCCTGAAGCTTTCTTT	CASSRDSSRPEAFF
TRBV5-1	TRBJ1-4	NA	NA	TGCGCCAGCAGCTTGGCCGGACCCCCTGCAACTAATGAAAAACTGTTTTTT	CASSLAGPPATNEKLFF
TRBV11-3	TRBJ2-1	TRBD2	NA	TGTGCCAGCAGCTCAGGACTAGCGGTCTACAATGAGCAGTTCTTC	CASSSGLAVYNEQFF
TRBV6-5	TRBJ1-5	TRBD1	NA	TGTGCCAGCCGGGACAGTTACAATCAGCCCCAGCATTTT	CASRDSYNQPQHF
TRBV11-2	TRBJ2-3	NA	NA	TGTGCCAGCAGCTCCCGGGGTTCTATGATCGCAGATACGCAGTATTTT	CASSSRGSMIADTQYF
TRBV6-1	TRBJ1-5	NA	few	TGTGCCAGCAGTTCTACAGGACTCCCCGGTCAGCCCCAGCATTTT	CASSSTGLPGQPQHF
TRBV7-7	TRBJ2-7	TRBD1	NA	TGTGCTAGCAGCCGTGGGACAGGAAGCTCCTACGAGCAGTACTTC	CASSRGTGSSYEQYF
TRBV5-1	TRBJ1-3	NA	NA	TGCGCCAGCAGCTTCTGGGGCCCTGGAAACACCATATATTTT	CASSFWGPGNTIYF
TRBV5-1	TRBJ1-1	NA	few	TGCGCCAGCAGCTTGTTCGGGGAGAACACTGAAGCTTTCTTT	CASSLFGENTEAFF
TRBV29-1	TRBJ2-7	NA	few	TGCAGCGCCGGTTCCGAGCAGTACTTC	CSAGSEQYF
TRBV28	TRBJ2-5	TRBD2	NA	TGTGCCACCACCGCGGGGGGGGAGACCCAGTACTTC	CATTAGGETQYF